Below are 18 T cell receptor beta chains sequenced from a single sample in a study of Ad26.COV2.S vaccination and SARS-CoV-2 variants. Measured with immunoSEQ multiplex PCR; TCRdb has only the in-frame clones, and not every one. Of hundreds of thousands of clones in the sample, around 89% were seen once. This sample's treatment: some 20 received Ad26.COV2.S at low or high dose, single or two shots; about 5 received placebo; per-sample allocation not given. The samples date from day 63 after the first vaccine or placebo injection. The material sequenced was peripheral blood, taken in a trial of Ad26.COV2.S vaccine versus placebo. The receptors here all came from a person between 18 and 60 years old who received the Ad26.COV2.S COVID-19 vaccine or a placebo.

The chain uses TRBV11-2 and TRBJ2-5, with unresolved D. Trimming removed 2 bases at V and 5 bases at J, with 6 bases between. The CDR3 sequence is 12 residues long. Germline CDR1 is SGHAT and CDR2 is FQNNGV. The CDR3 protein is CASSLNPETQYF. The CDR3 DNA reads TGTGCCAGCAGCTTAAATCCGGAGACCCAGTACTTC. Variable domain in full (rest from reference TRBV11-2 and TRBJ2-5): EAGVAQSPRYKIIEKRQSVAFWCNPISGHATLYWYQQILGQGPKLLIQFQNNGVVDDSQLPKDRFSAERLKGVDSTLKIQPAKLEDSAVYLCASSLNPETQYFGPGTRLLVL.

The J gene is TRBJ2-3, the V gene TRBV24-1; D perhaps matches TRBD1 (6 bases). V was pared by 3 bases and J by 2 bases, with 11 bases between. Germline V lookup: CDR1 KGHDR, CDR2 SFDVKD. The CDR3 runs 15 residues. DNA for the CDR3: TGTGCCACCAGTGATCCCAGGGGATACACAGATACGCAGTATTTT. It codes for CATSDPRGYTDTQYF.

This chain joins TRBV6-5 and TRBJ1-1, with 8 bases matching TRBD1. Germline lookup yields CDR1 MNHEY and CDR2 SVGAGI. The length of the CDR3 is 15 residues. With 7 bases clipped from V and 2 bases from J, the junction kept 9 bases outside the gene matches. The CDR3 nucleotides are TGTGCCAGCACTCAAACCGGGACAGGTAACACTGAAGCTTTCTTT. Translating it yields CASTQTGTGNTEAFF.

The chain links TRBV23-1 to TRBJ2-7; tentative D call: TRBD2 (6 bases). TRBV23-1 is filed as an ORF, its function uncertain. V was pared by 1 base and J by 0 bases, with 13 bases between. The CDR3 has 16 amino acids. As DNA, the CDR3 is TGCGCCAGCAGTCAATTAGGGGACTTCATCTCCTACGAGCAGTACTTC. Its translation is CASSQLGDFISYEQYF.

The gene calls are TRBV27 and TRBJ1-4; 9 nucleotides match TRBD1. This CDR3 comprises 13 residues. CDR1 MNHEY and CDR2 SMNVEV come from the germline V gene (reference sequence). J gave up 2 bases and V 10 bases, and 2 bases lay outside the gene matches. The CDR3 region is CATQGATNEKLFF. CDR3 bases: TGTGCCACACAGGGGGCGACTAATGAAAAACTGTTTTTT.

The chain employs TRBV11-2 and TRBJ1-1, with D hard to call. V shed 5 bases and J shed 7 bases, with 14 bases lying between them. The CDR3 covers 13 residues. Germline CDR1 and CDR2: SGHAT and FQNNGV. This chain's CDR3 is CASSRGPNGEAFF. CDR3 DNA: TGTGCCAGCAGCCGAGGACCGAATGGTGAAGCTTTCTTT.

CDR3 nucleotide sequence: TGCAGTGCTAGTCTTCAGGGACGCCGCGGCTACACCTTC. Amino acids: CSASLQGRRGYTF. The chain is built from TRBV20-1 and TRBJ1-2, with D tentatively TRBD1 (5 bases). The V end lost 3 bases, the J end lost 8 bases, and 16 bases lay between the germline ends. Germline CDR1 DFQATT, CDR2 SNEGSKA (reference sequence). CDR3 length equals 13 residues.

The chain employs TRBV28 and TRBJ2-5, with TRBD2 matching over 13 bases. This CDR3 has 16 residues. The germline gives CDR1 MDHEN, CDR2 SYDVKM. The trim removed 5 bases at V and 4 bases at J, leaving 7 bases unmatched. The CDR3 DNA reads as TGTGCCAGCAGTCTCGGACTAGCGGGAGCTTTAGAGACCCAGTACTTC. Residues: CASSLGLAGALETQYF. Complete variable domain (other parts from reference TRBV28 and TRBJ2-5): DVKVTQSSRYLVKRTGEKVFLECVQDMDHENMFWYRQDPGLGLRLIYFSYDVKMKEKGDIPEGYSVSREKKERFSLILESASTNQTSMYLCASSLGLAGALETQYFGPGTRLLVL.

This chain joins TRBV6-5 and TRBJ1-6, with 8 bases that match TRBD1. The germline CDR1 and CDR2 sequences are MNHEY and SVGAGI. This CDR3 is built from 15 residues. V gave up 2 bases and J gave up 8 bases; unmatched junction bases: 5. In nucleotides, the CDR3 is TGTGCCAGCAGTTACGAGGGACAGGCTTATTCACCCCTCCACTTT. Translated: CASSYEGQAYSPLHF.

The CDR3 protein is CASSQDPGSPYEQYF. The CDR3 nucleotides are TGCGCCAGCAGCCAAGATCCCGGCAGTCCCTACGAGCAGTACTTC. The chain is built from TRBV4-3 and TRBJ2-7, with D unclear. CDR1 and CDR2 from the germline V gene are LGHNA and YSLEER. Trimming took off 0 bases at V and 2 bases at J, with 11 bases between the two ends. The CDR3 totals 15 residues.

V usage is TRBV19 and J usage is TRBJ1-1; 8 nucleotides agree with TRBD1. Germline CDR1 and CDR2: LNHDA and SQIVND (reference sequence). The V segment lost 6 bases and the J segment 1 base; nucleotides outside the gene matches: 13. The length of the CDR3 is 17 residues. The CDR3 sequence is CASSTGTGILGNTEAFF. DNA for the CDR3: TGTGCCAGTAGCACCGGGACAGGTATATTGGGGAACACTGAAGCTTTCTTT.

The chain couples TRBV6-1 to TRBJ2-1; D may be TRBD2 (6 bases). The length of the CDR3 is 14 residues. CDR1 and CDR2 from the germline V gene are MNHNS and SASEGT. The V and J ends lost 2 bases and 8 bases respectively, with 13 bases between them. CDR3 loop: CASSERREDDEQFF. The CDR3 nucleotides are TGTGCCAGCAGTGAAAGGAGGGAGGACGATGAGCAGTTCTTC.

This rearrangement joins TRBV24-1 to TRBJ2-1; D is unclear. Trimming shortened V by 4 bases and J by 9 bases, and 15 bases separated the two germline ends. This CDR3 is 14 amino acids long. The germline CDR1 and CDR2 sequences are KGHDR and SFDVKD. As DNA, the CDR3 is TGTGCCACCAGTGACCCCCATAGTGCTTTTGAGCAGTTCTTC. Its translation is CATSDPHSAFEQFF.

This chain joins TRBV15 and TRBJ1-1; D unclear. The V gene lost 4 bases and the J gene lost 5 bases, with 8 bases spanning the gap. The germline gives CDR1 LNHNV, CDR2 YYDKDF (reference sequence). CDR3 length: 12 amino acids. CDR3 DNA: TGTGCCACCAGCAATAAGAGGACTGAAGCTTTCTTT. This codes for CATSNKRTEAFF.

This clone was detected a few times. The chain is built from TRBV5-6 and TRBJ1-6; TRBD1 aligns across 9 bases. The CDR3 is made up of 18 amino acids. The V segment lost 3 bases and the J segment 0 bases; nucleotides outside the gene matches: 7. Germline V CDR1 and CDR2: SGHDT, YYEEEE. CDR3 bases: TGTGCCAGCAGCTCGGGACAGGGTTTGATCTCCTATAATTCACCCCTCCACTTT. This gives the protein CASSSGQGLISYNSPLHF.

The J gene is TRBJ2-1, the V gene TRBV28; 8 bases map to TRBD1. CDR1 and CDR2 (germline): MDHEN, SYDVKM. The CDR3 length is 14 residues. V shed 7 bases and J 4 bases; nucleotides not matched to a gene: 6. The DNA for the CDR3 is TGTGCCAGCAAGGCAGGGGGCGATTACAATGAGCAGTTCTTC. Encoded protein: CASKAGGDYNEQFF.

Notes on this clone: At one end, the junction sequence differs from germline, possibly due to a read error. This sample also contains other DNA sequences that code for the same CDR3. The chain joins TRBV3-1 (or the pseudogene TRBV3-2) to TRBJ2-7; 8 nucleotides match TRBD2. Germline V gene sequence: CDR1 LGHDT, CDR2 YNNKEL (reference sequence). This CDR3 spans 16 amino acids. The CDR3: CASSSGLGLMRRAQYF. As DNA, the CDR3 is TGTGCTAGCAGTTCGGGACTAGGGCTGATGAGGCGTGCGCAGTACTTC.

This chain uses TRBV10-2 with TRBJ1-3; no clear D. There are 14 residues in the CDR3. Trimming cost V 6 bases and J 0 bases, with 9 bases left between them. The V gene's germline CDR1 is WSHSY and CDR2 SAAADI. The CDR3 DNA is TGCGCCAGCAGGGACGGAGTCTCTGGAAACACCATATATTTT. Amino acid sequence: CASRDGVSGNTIYF.